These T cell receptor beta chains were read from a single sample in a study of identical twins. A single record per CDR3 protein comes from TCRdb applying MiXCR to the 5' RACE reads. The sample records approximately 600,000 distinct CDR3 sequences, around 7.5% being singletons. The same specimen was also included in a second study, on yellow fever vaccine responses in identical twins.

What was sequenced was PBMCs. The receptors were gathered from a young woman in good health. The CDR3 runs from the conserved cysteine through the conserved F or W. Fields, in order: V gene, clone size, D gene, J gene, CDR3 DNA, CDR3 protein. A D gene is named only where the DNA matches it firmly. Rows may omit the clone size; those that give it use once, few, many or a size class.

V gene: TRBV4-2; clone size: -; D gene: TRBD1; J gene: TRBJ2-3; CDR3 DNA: TGTGCCAGCAGCGCTCCGGAATCGGGACAGGGCCCCGATACGCAGTATTTT; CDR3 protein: CASSAPESGQGPDTQYF
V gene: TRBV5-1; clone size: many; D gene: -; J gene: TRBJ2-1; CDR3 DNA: TGCGCCAGCAGCTTGATTGTCGGGAGCTCCTACAATGAGCAGTTCTTC; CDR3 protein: CASSLIVGSSYNEQFF
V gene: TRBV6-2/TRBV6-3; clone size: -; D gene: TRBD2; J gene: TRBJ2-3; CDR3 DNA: TGTGCCAGCAGTTACTCCCGACTAGCGGGGTACACAGATACGCAGTATTTT; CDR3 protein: CASSYSRLAGYTDTQYF
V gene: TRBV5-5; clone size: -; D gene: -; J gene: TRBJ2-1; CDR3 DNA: TGTGCCAGCAGTCGGAATACTCGCAATGAGCAGTTCTTC; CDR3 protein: CASSRNTRNEQFF
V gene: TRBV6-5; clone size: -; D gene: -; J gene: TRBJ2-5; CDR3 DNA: TGTGCCAGCAGTTACTCACAGATCCAAGAGACCCAGTACTTC; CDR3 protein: CASSYSQIQETQYF
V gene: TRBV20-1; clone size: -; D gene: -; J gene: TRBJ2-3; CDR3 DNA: TGCAGTGCTAGAGATGTTGTCAGCGTCGGCACAGATACGCAGTATTTT; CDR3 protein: CSARDVVSVGTDTQYF
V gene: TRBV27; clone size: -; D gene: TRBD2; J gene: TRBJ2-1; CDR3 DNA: TGTGCCAGCAGTTCCCAGACTAGCCGGAATGAGCAGTTCTTC; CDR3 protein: CASSSQTSRNEQFF
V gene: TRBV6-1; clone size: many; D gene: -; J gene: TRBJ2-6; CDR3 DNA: TGTGCCAGCAGCCCCGGACTCTCTGGGGCCAACGTCCTGACTTTC; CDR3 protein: CASSPGLSGANVLTF
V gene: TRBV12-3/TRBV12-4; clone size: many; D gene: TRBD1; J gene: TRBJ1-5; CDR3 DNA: TGTGCCAGCAGTTGGACAGGAGAGAGCAATCAGCCCCAGCATTTT; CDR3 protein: CASSWTGESNQPQHF
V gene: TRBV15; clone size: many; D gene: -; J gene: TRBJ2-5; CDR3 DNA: TGTGCCACCAGCAGAGATCCGTGGGAGACCCAGTACTTC; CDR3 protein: CATSRDPWETQYF
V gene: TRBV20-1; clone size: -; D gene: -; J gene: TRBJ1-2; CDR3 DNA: TGCAGTGCTGCACATGGGGGTGGCTACACCTTC; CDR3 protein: CSAAHGGGYTF
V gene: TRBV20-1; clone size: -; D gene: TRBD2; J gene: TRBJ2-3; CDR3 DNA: TGCAGTGCAGCCCTTGGACTAGCGGGAGCAGATGGGGGAACAGATACGCAGTATTTT; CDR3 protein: CSAALGLAGADGGTDTQYF
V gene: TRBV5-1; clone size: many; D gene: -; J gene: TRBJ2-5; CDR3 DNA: TGCGCCAGCAGCTTGGAGTCCTTCGGGGGCTGGGAGACCCAGTACTTC; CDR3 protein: CASSLESFGGWETQYF
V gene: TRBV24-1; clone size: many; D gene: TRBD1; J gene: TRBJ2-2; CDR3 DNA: TGTGCCACCAGTGGCGACAGGACAGGGGGCTATGACACCGGGGAGCTGTTTTTT; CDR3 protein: CATSGDRTGGYDTGELFF
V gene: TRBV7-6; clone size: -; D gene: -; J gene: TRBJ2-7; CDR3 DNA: TGTGCCAGCAGCCCGGGGAATTTGGGCGAGCAGTACTTC; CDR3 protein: CASSPGNLGEQYF
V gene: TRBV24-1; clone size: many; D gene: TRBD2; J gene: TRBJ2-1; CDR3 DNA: TGTGCCACCAGTGATTTAGGACTAGCGGGAGGAAATGAGCAGTTCTTC; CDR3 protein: CATSDLGLAGGNEQFF
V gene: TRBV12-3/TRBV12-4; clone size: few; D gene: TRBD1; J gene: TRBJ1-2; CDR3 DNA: TGTGCCAGCAGTACCGGGACAGGAATGCGGGGCTACACCTTC; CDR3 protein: CASSTGTGMRGYTF
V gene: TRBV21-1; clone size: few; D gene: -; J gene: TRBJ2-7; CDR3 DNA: TGTGCCAGCAGCCAGATAGCGGGAGGGCCGGAAGAGCAGTACTTC; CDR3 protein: CASSQIAGGPEEQYF
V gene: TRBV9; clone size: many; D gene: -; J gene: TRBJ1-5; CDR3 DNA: TGTGCCAGCAGCATGGACAGCAATCAGCCCCAGCATTTT; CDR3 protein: CASSMDSNQPQHF